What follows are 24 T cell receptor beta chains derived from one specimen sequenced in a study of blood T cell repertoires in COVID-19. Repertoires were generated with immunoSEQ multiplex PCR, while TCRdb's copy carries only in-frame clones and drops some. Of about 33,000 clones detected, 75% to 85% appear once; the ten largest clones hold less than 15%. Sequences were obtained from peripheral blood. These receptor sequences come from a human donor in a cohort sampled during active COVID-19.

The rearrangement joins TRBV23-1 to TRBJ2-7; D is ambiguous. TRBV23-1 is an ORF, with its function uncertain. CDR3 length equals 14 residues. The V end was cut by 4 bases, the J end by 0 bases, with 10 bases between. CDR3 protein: CASSRSFPSYEQYF. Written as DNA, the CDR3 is TGCGCCAGCAGTCGATCCTTCCCCTCCTACGAGCAGTACTTC.

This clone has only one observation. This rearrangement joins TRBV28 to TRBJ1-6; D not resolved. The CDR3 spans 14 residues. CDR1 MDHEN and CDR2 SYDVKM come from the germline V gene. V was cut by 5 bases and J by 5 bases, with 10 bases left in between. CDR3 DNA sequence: TGTGCCAGCAGTAGCGACGGGGATAATTCACCCCTCCACTTT. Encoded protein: CASSSDGDNSPLHF.

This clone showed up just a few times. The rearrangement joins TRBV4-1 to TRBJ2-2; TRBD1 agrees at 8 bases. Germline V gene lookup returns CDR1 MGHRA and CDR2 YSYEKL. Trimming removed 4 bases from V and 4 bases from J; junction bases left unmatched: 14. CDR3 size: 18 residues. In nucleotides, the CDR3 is TGCGCCAGCAGCCGCCATGGCGCCGGGACAGGCGGCACCGGGGAGCTGTTTTTT. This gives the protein CASSRHGAGTGGTGELFF.

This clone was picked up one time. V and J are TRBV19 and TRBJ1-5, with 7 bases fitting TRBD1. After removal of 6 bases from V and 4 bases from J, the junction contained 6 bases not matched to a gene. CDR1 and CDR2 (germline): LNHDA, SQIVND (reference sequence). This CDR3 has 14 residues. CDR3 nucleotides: TGTGCCAGTAGCCGGGACAGTTGGAATCAGCCCCAGCATTTT. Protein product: CASSRDSWNQPQHF. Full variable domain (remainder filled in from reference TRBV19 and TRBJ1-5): DGGITQSPKYLFRKEGQNVTLSCEQNLNHDAMYWYRQDPGQGLRLIYYSQIVNDFQKGDIAEGYSVSREKKESFPLTVTSAQKNPTAFYLCASSRDSWNQPQHFGDGTRLSIL.

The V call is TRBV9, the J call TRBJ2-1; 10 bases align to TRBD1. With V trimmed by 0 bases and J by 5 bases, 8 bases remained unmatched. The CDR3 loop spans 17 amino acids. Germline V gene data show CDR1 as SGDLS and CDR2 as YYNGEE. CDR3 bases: TGTGCCAGCAGCGTAGACCTAAGACAGGGGGCGGACAATGAGCAGTTCTTC. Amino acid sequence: CASSVDLRQGADNEQFF.

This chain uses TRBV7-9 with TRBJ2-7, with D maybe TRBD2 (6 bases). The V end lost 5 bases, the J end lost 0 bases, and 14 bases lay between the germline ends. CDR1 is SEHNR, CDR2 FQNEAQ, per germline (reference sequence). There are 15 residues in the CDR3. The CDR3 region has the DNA TGTGCCAGCAGCCCCGGTCGGCGGGGCTCCTACGAGCAGTACTTC. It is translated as CASSPGRRGSYEQYF.

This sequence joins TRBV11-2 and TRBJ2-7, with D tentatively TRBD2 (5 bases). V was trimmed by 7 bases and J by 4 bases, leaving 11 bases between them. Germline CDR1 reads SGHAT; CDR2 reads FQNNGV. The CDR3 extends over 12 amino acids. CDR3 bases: TGTGCCAGCACCTCCGAGGGTTACGAGCAGTACTTC. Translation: CASTSEGYEQYF.

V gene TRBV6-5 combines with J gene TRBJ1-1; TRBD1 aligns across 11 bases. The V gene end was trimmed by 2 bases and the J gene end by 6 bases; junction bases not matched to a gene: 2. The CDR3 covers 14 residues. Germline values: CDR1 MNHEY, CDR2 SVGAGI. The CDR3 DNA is TGTGCCAGCAGTTACGGGACAGGGGGTCCTGAAGCTTTCTTT. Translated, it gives CASSYGTGGPEAFF.

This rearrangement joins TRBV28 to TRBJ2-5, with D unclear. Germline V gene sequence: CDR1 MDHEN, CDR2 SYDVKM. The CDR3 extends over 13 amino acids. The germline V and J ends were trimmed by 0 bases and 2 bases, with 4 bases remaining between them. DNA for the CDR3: TGTGCCAGCAGTTTATGGGCTCAAGAGACCCAGTACTTC. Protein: CASSLWAQETQYF.

The CDR3 sequence is CASSLGLSGSGNTIYF. The CDR3 coding sequence is TGTGCCAGCAGCTTAGGCCTCTCAGGATCGGGAAACACCATATATTTT. This chain uses TRBV13 with TRBJ1-3; D unresolved. The germline gives CDR1 PRHDT, CDR2 FYEKMQ (reference sequence). The germline V and J ends were trimmed by 0 bases and 4 bases, with 13 bases remaining between them. This CDR3 spans 16 amino acids. Combining the CDR3 with reference TRBV13 and TRBJ1-3 gives the whole variable domain AAGVIQSPRHLIKEKRETATLKCYPIPRHDTVYWYQQGPGQDPQFLISFYEKMQSDKGSIPDRFSAQQFSDYHSELNMSSLELGDSALYFCASSLGLSGSGNTIYFGEGSWLTVV.

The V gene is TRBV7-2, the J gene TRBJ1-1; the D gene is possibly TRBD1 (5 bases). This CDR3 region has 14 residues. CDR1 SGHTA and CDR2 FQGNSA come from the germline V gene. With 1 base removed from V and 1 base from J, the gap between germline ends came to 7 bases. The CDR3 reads CASSLGQWNTEAFF. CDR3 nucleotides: TGTGCCAGCAGCTTAGGACAGTGGAACACTGAAGCTTTCTTT.

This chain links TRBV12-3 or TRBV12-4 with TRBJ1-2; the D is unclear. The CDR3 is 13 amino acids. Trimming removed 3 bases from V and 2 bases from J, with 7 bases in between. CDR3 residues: CASSLEGNYGYTF. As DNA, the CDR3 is TGTGCCAGCAGTTTGGAGGGAAACTATGGCTACACCTTC.

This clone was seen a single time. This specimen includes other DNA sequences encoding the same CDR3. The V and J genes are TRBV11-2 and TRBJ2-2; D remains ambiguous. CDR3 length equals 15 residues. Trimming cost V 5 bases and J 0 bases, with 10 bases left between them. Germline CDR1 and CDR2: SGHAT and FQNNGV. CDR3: CASSPLAANTGELFF. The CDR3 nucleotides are TGTGCCAGCAGCCCCCTTGCGGCGAACACCGGGGAGCTGTTTTTT. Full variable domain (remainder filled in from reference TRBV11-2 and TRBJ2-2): EAGVAQSPRYKIIEKRQSVAFWCNPISGHATLYWYQQILGQGPKLLIQFQNNGVVDDSQLPKDRFSAERLKGVDSTLKIQPAKLEDSAVYLCASSPLAANTGELFFGEGSRLTVL.

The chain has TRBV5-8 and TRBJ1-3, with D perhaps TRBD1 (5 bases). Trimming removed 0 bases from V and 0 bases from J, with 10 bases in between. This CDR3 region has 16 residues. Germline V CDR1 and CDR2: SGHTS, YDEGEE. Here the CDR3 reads CASSLALGVSGNTIYF. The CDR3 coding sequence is TGTGCCAGCAGCTTGGCCCTAGGGGTCTCTGGAAACACCATATATTTT. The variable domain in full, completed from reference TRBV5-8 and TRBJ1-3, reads EAGVTQSPTHLIKTRGQQATLRCSPISGHTSVYWYQQALGLGLQFLLWYDEGEERNRGNFPPRFSGRQFPNYSSELNVNALELEDSALYLCASSLALGVSGNTIYFGEGSWLTVV.

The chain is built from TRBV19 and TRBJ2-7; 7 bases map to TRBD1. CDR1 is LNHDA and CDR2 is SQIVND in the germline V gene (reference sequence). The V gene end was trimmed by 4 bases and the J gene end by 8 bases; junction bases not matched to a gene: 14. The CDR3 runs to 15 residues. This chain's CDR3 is CASSTEPGTASKQYF. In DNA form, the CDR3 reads TGTGCCAGTAGTACTGAACCCGGGACAGCCAGCAAGCAGTACTTC.

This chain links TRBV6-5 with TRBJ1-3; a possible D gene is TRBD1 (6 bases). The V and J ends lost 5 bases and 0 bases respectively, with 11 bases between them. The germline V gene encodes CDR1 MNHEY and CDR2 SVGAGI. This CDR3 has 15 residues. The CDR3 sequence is CASSNLDSSGNTIYF. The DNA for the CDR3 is TGTGCCAGCAGTAATCTGGACAGCTCTGGAAACACCATATATTTT.

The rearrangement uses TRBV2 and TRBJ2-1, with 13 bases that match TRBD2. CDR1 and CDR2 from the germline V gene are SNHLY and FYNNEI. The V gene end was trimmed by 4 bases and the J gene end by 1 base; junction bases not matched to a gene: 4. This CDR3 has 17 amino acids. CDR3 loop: CASSGTSGGGSYNEQFF. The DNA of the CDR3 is TGTGCCAGCAGTGGTACTAGCGGGGGGGGATCCTACAATGAGCAGTTCTTC.

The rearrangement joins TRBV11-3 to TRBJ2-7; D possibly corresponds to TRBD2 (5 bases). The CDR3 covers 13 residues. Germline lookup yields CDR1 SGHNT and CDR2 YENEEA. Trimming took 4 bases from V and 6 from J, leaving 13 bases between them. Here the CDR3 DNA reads TGTGCCAGCAGCTACACCTCCGCGGGCGAGCAGTACTTC. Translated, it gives CASSYTSAGEQYF.

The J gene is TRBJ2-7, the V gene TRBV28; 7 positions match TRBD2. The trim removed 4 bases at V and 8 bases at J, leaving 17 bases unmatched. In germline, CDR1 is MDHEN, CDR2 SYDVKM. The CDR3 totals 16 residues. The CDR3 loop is CASSSPGSGAFWKQYF. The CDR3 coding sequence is TGTGCCAGCAGTTCCCCAGGAAGCGGGGCCTTCTGGAAGCAGTACTTC.

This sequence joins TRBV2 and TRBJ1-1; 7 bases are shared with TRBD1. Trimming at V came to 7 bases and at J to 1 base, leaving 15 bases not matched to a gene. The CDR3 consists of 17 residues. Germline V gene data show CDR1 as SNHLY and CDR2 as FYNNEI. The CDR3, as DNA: TGTGCCAGCAATGGGGGGATTATGGGACAGTGGAACACTGAAGCTTTCTTT. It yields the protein CASNGGIMGQWNTEAFF.

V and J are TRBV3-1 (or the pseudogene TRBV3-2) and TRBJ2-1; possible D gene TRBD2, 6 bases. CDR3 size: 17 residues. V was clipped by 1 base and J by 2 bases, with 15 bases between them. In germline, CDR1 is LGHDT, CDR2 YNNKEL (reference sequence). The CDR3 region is CASSQVDPGLTYNEQFF. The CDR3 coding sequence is TGTGCCAGCAGCCAAGTTGATCCGGGACTCACCTACAATGAGCAGTTCTTC.

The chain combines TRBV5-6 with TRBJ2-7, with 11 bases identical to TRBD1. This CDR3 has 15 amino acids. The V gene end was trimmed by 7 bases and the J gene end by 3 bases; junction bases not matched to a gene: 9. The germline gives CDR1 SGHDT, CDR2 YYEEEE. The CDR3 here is CASGRAGTGGYEQYF. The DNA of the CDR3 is TGTGCCAGCGGACGGGCCGGGACAGGGGGCTACGAGCAGTACTTC. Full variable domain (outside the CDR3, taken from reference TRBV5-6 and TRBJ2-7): DAGVTQSPTHLIKTRGQQVTLRCSPKSGHDTVSWYQQALGQGPQFIFQYYEEEERQRGNFPDRFSGHQFPNYSSELNVNALLLGDSALYLCASGRAGTGGYEQYFGPGTRLTVT.

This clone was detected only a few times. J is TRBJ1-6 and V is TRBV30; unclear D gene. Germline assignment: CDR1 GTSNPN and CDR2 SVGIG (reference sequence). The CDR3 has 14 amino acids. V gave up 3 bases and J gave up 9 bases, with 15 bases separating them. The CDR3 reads CAWRPAELRSPLHF. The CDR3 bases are TGTGCCTGGAGGCCTGCTGAATTGCGTTCACCCCTCCACTTT.

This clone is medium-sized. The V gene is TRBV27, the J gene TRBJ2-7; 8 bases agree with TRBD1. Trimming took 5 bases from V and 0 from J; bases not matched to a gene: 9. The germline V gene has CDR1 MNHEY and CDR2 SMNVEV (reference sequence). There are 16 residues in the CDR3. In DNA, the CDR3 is TGTGCCAGCAGTCTCGCCCCAGGGACAGGCTCCTACGAGCAGTACTTC. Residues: CASSLAPGTGSYEQYF.